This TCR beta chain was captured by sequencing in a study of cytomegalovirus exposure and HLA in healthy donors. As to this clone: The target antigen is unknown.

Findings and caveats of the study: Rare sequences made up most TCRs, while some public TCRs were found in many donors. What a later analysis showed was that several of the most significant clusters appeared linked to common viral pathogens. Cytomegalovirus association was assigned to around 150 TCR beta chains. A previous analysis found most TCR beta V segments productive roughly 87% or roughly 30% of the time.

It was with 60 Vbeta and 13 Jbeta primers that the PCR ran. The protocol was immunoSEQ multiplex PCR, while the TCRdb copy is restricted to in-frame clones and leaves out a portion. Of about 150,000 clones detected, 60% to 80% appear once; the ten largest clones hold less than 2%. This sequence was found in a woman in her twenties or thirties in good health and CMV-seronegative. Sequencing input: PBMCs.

In DNA form, the CDR3 reads TGTGCCAGCAGACGGACAGCGAGCTACGAGCAGTACTTC. As protein: CASRRTASYEQYF. The chain joins TRBV6-5 to TRBJ2-7; D might be TRBD1 (6 bases). The germline CDR1 and CDR2 sequences are MNHEY and SVGAGI. The CDR3 length is 13 residues. The V and J ends lost 6 bases and 3 bases respectively, with 12 bases between them.